These 31 T cell receptor beta chains originate from one sample sequenced in a study of T cells expressing NK-cell markers. For each CDR3 protein, TCRdb gives one entry from its re-call of the 5' RACE reads, without DNA. The sample data list 200,000 to 300,000 distinct CDR3 sequences. Sequencing input: blood T cells: a sorted CD56 or NKG2C T cell subset, CD4+ or CD8+ T cells, or bulk PBMC T cells (not recorded which). Receptor source: a woman aged 18 to 75 in good health.

The chain recombines TRBV29-1 with TRBJ1-3; the D call from TCRdb, TRBD1, cannot be confirmed without DNA. The germline CDR1 and CDR2 sequences are SQVTM and ANQGSEA. The CDR3 covers 16 residues. CDR3 residues: CSVEGSRGVSGNTIYF.

V gene TRBV24-1 combines with J gene TRBJ2-7; TCRdb reports TRBD1, a call that lacks DNA to check it against. CDR1 and CDR2 (germline): KGHDR, SFDVKD. There are 16 residues in the CDR3. Here the CDR3 reads CATSESGGASSYEQYF.

V usage is TRBV5-4 and J usage is TRBJ2-4; TCRdb returns TRBD1, unconfirmable since there is no DNA. The germline V gene has CDR1 SGHNT and CDR2 YYREEE (reference sequence). The CDR3 loop spans 16 amino acids. This CDR3 reads CASSFDGGLAKNIQYF. Drawing the rest from reference TRBV5-4 and TRBJ2-4, the complete variable domain is ETGVTQSPTHLIKTRGQQVTLRCSSQSGHNTVSWYQQALGQGPQFIFQYYREEENGRGNFPPRFSGLQFPNYSSELNVNALELDDSALYLCASSFDGGLAKNIQYFGAGTRLSVL.

The rearrangement links TRBV4-1 to TRBJ2-3; lacking DNA, the TRBD1 call made by TCRdb goes unchecked. Germline V gives CDR1 MGHRA, CDR2 YSYEKL. The length of the CDR3 is 15 residues. The CDR3 sequence: CASRSLPRVGDTQYF.

This chain links TRBV29-1 with TRBJ1-1; the D call of TRBD1 rests on TCRdb alone, since no DNA is present to check it. Germline lookup yields CDR1 SQVTM and CDR2 ANQGSEA. The length of the CDR3 is 12 residues. The chain's CDR3 is CSVGKGAPEAFF.

The chain carries TRBV10-3 and TRBJ2-2. CDR3 length: 12 amino acids. From germline, CDR1 is ENHRY and CDR2 SYGVKD. CDR3 residues: CAISEVIGELFF.

The chain has TRBV5-1 and TRBJ1-2. The CDR3 sequence is 14 residues long. Germline CDR1 and CDR2: SGHRS and YFSETQ. CDR3 sequence reads: CASTERADSYGYTF. Full variable domain (rest looked up from reference TRBV5-1 and TRBJ1-2): KAGVTQTPRYLIKTRGQQVTLSCSPISGHRSVSWYQQTPGQGLQFLFEYFSETQRNKGNFPGRFSGRQFSNSRSEMNVSTLELGDSALYLCASTERADSYGYTFGSGTRLTVV.

V and J are TRBV20-1 and TRBJ1-1; TCRdb returns TRBD1, unconfirmable since there is no DNA. CDR1 and CDR2 (germline): DFQATT, SNEGSKA (reference sequence). The CDR3 has 14 amino acids. The CDR3 here is CSAAPPGMNTEAFF.

The V call is TRBV11-1, the J call TRBJ2-5; TCRdb selects TRBD1, and the lack of DNA leaves this call unchecked. The CDR3 runs to 18 residues. Germline V lookup: CDR1 SGHAT, CDR2 FQDESV (reference sequence). Here the CDR3 reads CASSKQPGQVEYQETQYF.

The chain is built from TRBV2 and TRBJ2-7; as DNA is missing, the TRBD1 call by TCRdb cannot be tested. This CDR3 spans 12 amino acids. In germline, CDR1 is SNHLY, CDR2 FYNNEI. The CDR3 loop reads CASSEDRDEQCF.

The rearrangement uses TRBV6-2 or TRBV6-3 and TRBJ1-1; the TRBD1 assignment by TCRdb is unverifiable without DNA. The CDR3 has 15 residues. Germline V gene lookup returns CDR1 MNHEY and CDR2 SVGEGT. The CDR3 reads CASRALGRLNTEAFF.

The V and J genes are TRBV20-1 and TRBJ2-7; the TCRdb D gene call, TRBD1, has no DNA to confirm it. Per the germline V gene, CDR1 is DFQATT and CDR2 is SNEGSKA (reference sequence). This CDR3 has 13 residues. CDR3 loop: CSAGDSYSYEQYF.

V is TRBV6-1 and J is TRBJ2-2; TCRdb lists TRBD2, though no DNA is available to test this call. This CDR3 has 16 residues. Looked up from germline, CDR1 is MNHNS and CDR2 is SASEGT. CDR3: CASSRGTSPRTGELFF.

This chain uses TRBV20-1 with TRBJ1-2; TCRdb gives TRBD1 as the D gene, but with no DNA this cannot be confirmed. This CDR3 is built from 15 residues. Germline values: CDR1 DFQATT, CDR2 SNEGSKA (reference sequence). The CDR3 is CSSLEITGSRYGYTF.

The rearrangement links TRBV20-1 to TRBJ2-5; TCRdb proposes TRBD2, but this gene call is untestable without DNA. This CDR3 is 13 amino acids long. Germline CDR1 and CDR2: DFQATT and SNEGSKA (reference sequence). The CDR3 reads CSAHGGDLGTQYF.

V gene TRBV27 combines with J gene TRBJ2-7; with no DNA, the TCRdb D assignment of TRBD1 cannot be verified. The CDR3 contains 14 residues. Germline V gene data show CDR1 as MNHEY and CDR2 as SMNVEV (reference sequence). CDR3 region: CASSTNGRPYEQYF.

The chain uses TRBV4-1 and TRBJ1-2; without DNA, the TCRdb call of TRBD1 cannot be checked. CDR1 and CDR2 from the germline V gene are MGHRA and YSYEKL. This CDR3 is 18 amino acids long. CDR3 loop: CASSQDMAGGANSYGYTF.

The V and J genes are TRBV20-1 and TRBJ1-1; as DNA is missing, the TRBD1 call by TCRdb cannot be tested. Germline values: CDR1 DFQATT, CDR2 SNEGSKA (reference sequence). This CDR3 is built from 13 residues. CDR3 loop: CSARRTDYTEAFF.

V usage is TRBV3-1 and J usage is TRBJ2-2; TCRdb reports TRBD1, a call that lacks DNA to check it against. The CDR3 length is 17 residues. CDR1 is LGHDT, CDR2 YNNKEL, per germline (reference sequence). CDR3 region: CASSQPIDRTNTGELFF.

This chain connects TRBV12-3 or TRBV12-4 to TRBJ2-7; the D call from TCRdb, TRBD2, cannot be confirmed without DNA. The CDR3 spans 13 residues. CDR3 amino acids: CASSLYSRDEQYF.

This rearrangement joins TRBV12-3 or TRBV12-4 to TRBJ2-4; without DNA, the TCRdb call of TRBD1 cannot be checked. This CDR3 has 19 residues. The CDR3 reads CACAPGQVSTLTAKNIQYF.

V usage is TRBV20-1 and J usage is TRBJ2-1; TCRdb designates TRBD2, a call that cannot be tested without DNA. Germline loops: CDR1 DFQATT, CDR2 SNEGSKA (reference sequence). CDR3 length equals 15 residues. The CDR3 is CSATGLASTYNEQFF.

J is TRBJ2-1 and V is TRBV12-3 or TRBV12-4; TCRdb lists TRBD2, though no DNA is available to test this call. This CDR3 is 11 amino acids long. The CDR3 loop is CASSSQRGLLF.

The chain has TRBV28 and TRBJ2-2; the TCRdb call, TRBD2, lacks DNA for checking. This CDR3 is built from 15 residues. CDR1 and CDR2 (germline): MDHEN, SYDVKM. The CDR3 protein is CASSPSAANTGELFF. The whole variable domain, filled in from reference TRBV28 and TRBJ2-2, reads DVKVTQSSRYLVKRTGEKVFLECVQDMDHENMFWYRQDPGLGLRLIYFSYDVKMKEKGDIPEGYSVSREKKERFSLILESASTNQTSMYLCASSPSAANTGELFFGEGSRLTVL.

This chain links TRBV20-1 with TRBJ2-3; the TCRdb call, TRBD1, lacks DNA for checking. The CDR3 covers 14 residues. Per the germline V gene, CDR1 is DFQATT and CDR2 is SNEGSKA (reference sequence). The CDR3 loop is CSALKRGHTDTQYF.

The genes are TRBV18 and TRBJ2-5; the D gene TCRdb calls, TRBD1, cannot be checked with no DNA. Germline lookup yields CDR1 KGHSH and CDR2 LQKENI. The CDR3 contains 14 residues. CDR3 region: CASSPSRGQETQYF. The variable domain in full, completed from reference TRBV18 and TRBJ2-5, reads NAGVMQNPRHLVRRRGQEARLRCSPMKGHSHVYWYRQLPEEGLKFMVYLQKENIIDESGMPKERFSAEFPKEGPSILRIQQVVRGDSAAYFCASSPSRGQETQYFGPGTRLLVL.

The rearrangement joins TRBV12-3 or TRBV12-4 to TRBJ2-4; TCRdb's assignment of TRBD2 cannot be checked, as there is no DNA. The CDR3 sequence is 15 residues long. This CDR3 is CASSASHRREDIQYF.

V gene TRBV6-2 or TRBV6-3 combines with J gene TRBJ2-1; as DNA is missing, the TRBD1 call by TCRdb cannot be tested. Germline CDR1 and CDR2: MNHEY and SVGEGT. CDR3 length equals 12 residues. The CDR3 spells CASRPGVGEQFF.

The chain has TRBV14 and TRBJ2-5. Germline-derived CDR1 and CDR2 are SGHDN and FVKESK. There are 13 residues in the CDR3. This CDR3 is CASSQQKYGTQYF.

This rearrangement joins TRBV7-9 to TRBJ1-1; no DNA is available, so the TRBD1 call from TCRdb remains unchecked. The CDR3 covers 12 residues. The germline V gene encodes CDR1 SEHNR and CDR2 FQNEAQ (reference sequence). CDR3 loop: CASSLGPGARGF.

The V gene is TRBV5-4, the J gene TRBJ2-1; absent DNA, TCRdb's TRBD2 call cannot be checked. The CDR3 totals 18 residues. Per the germline V gene, CDR1 is SGHNT and CDR2 is YYREEE (reference sequence). CDR3 sequence: CASSKRTSGGYSYNEQFF.